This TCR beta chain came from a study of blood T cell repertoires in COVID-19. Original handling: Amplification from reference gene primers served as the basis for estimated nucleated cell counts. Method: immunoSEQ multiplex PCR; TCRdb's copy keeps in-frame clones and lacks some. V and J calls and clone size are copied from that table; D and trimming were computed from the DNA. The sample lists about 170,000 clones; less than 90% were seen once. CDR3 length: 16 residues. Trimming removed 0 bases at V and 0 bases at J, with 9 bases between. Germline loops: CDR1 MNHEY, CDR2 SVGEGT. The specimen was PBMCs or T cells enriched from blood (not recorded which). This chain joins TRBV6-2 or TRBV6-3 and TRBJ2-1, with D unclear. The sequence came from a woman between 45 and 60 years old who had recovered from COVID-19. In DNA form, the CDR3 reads TGTGCCAGCAGTTACTCAATCCGGAGCTCCTACAATGAGCAGTTCTTC. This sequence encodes CASSYSIRSSYNEQFF.